One sample yielded the 27 T cell receptor beta chains listed below, sequenced in a study of CD8 T cells in ankylosing spondylitis (dated by TCRdb to about 2017). Study-level results and caveats: A TCR beta motif of about eight highly homologous amino acid variants appeared characteristic of blood from ankylosing spondylitis patients.

Receptor amplification or capture employed 5' RACE. The sequencing machine was an Illumina HiSeq 2500. TCRdb took the public reads, trimmed them with fastp at Q25, ran MiXCR for clone calling and kept in-frame beta chains. Duplicate CDR3 protein sequences are folded into a single record with the most common DNA and genes. The sample table lists some 840,000 distinct CDR3 sequences, roughly 10% of them with a count of one. The top ten clones comprise 0.51% of the sample. No antigen has been assigned to these receptors. Specimen: blood, either unsorted or a sorted T cell fraction (not recorded which). These receptors all stem from a male donor with ankylosing spondylitis.

This clonotype has at least ten counts. The chain employs TRBV20-1 and TRBJ2-3, with D possibly being TRBD1 or TRBD2 (5 bases each). Trimming stripped 0 bases from V and 2 bases from J, with 12 bases between. CDR1 is DFQATT and CDR2 is SNEGSKA in the germline V gene (reference sequence). This CDR3 comprises 15 residues. CDR3 sequence reads: CSARDGTDYTDTQYF. CDR3 bases: TGCAGTGCTAGAGATGGGACGGATTACACAGATACGCAGTATTTT.

This clonotype was seen only a few times. The chain employs TRBV7-2 and TRBJ1-5; perhaps TRBD1 as D (5 bases). With 2 bases removed from V and 5 bases from J, the gap between germline ends came to 13 bases. CDR1 and CDR2 (germline): SGHTA, FQGNSA. CDR3 length equals 15 residues. The CDR3: CASSLFGGDYQPQHF. CDR3 nucleotide sequence: TGTGCCAGCAGCTTATTCGGCGGGGACTATCAGCCCCAGCATTTT. Based on the CDR3 plus reference TRBV7-2 and TRBJ1-5, the full variable domain is GAGVSQSPSNKVTEKGKDVELRCDPISGHTALYWYRQSLGQGLEFLIYFQGNSAPDKSGLPSDRFSAERTGGSVSTLTIQRTQQEDSAVYLCASSLFGGDYQPQHFGDGTRLSIL.

V and J are TRBV10-3 and TRBJ2-3; D is unresolved. The CDR3 covers 12 residues. Germline CDR1 reads ENHRY; CDR2 reads SYGVKD. Trimming pared 5 bases from V and 7 bases from J, leaving 10 bases between. The CDR3 coding sequence is TGTGCCATCAGTCCATCTACCCATACGCAGTATTTT. This encodes CAISPSTHTQYF.

The chain recombines TRBV11-1 with TRBJ2-7, with 7 bases matching TRBD2. Losses at the gene ends were 1 base for V and 3 bases for J; bases not matched to a gene: 6. CDR3 length: 15 amino acids. Per germline, CDR1 SGHAT and CDR2 FQDESV (reference sequence). The CDR3 DNA follows: TGTGCCAGCAGCTTAGTTTCCAGCGGGGACTACGAGCAGTACTTC. Amino acids: CASSLVSSGDYEQYF.

V gene TRBV5-6 combines with J gene TRBJ2-1; D is undetermined. Between the trimmed V and J ends, which lost 0 bases and 15 bases, there was a span of 13 bases. The CDR3 is 12 amino acids. In germline, CDR1 is SGHDT, CDR2 YYEEEE. For the CDR3, the DNA is TGTGCCAGCAGCTTGGCCAATCTGGCGCGGTTCTTC. As protein: CASSLANLARFF.

J is TRBJ1-1 and V is TRBV5-4, with unresolved D. V lost 4 bases to trimming and J lost 11 bases, with 18 bases between them. The CDR3 runs to 13 residues. Germline CDR1 SGHNT, CDR2 YYREEE (reference sequence). DNA of the CDR3: TGTGCCAGCAGCCCTTCTCTCAACACTGCTGCTTTCTTT. It encodes CASSPSLNTAAFF.

This rearrangement joins TRBV12-5 to TRBJ2-3; D perhaps matches TRBD2 (5 bases). V shed 5 bases and J shed 7 bases, with 22 bases lying between them. The CDR3 consists of 16 residues. Germline V CDR1 and CDR2: LGHNT, FRNRAP. The CDR3, as DNA: TGTGCTAGTGGTCTCAACCGGGCCGGGAACCGACATACGCAGTATTTT. Amino acid sequence: CASGLNRAGNRHTQYF. The entire variable domain, with the rest obtained from reference TRBV12-5 and TRBJ2-3, is as follows: DARVTQTPRHKVTEMGQEVTMRCQPILGHNTVFWYRQTMMQGLELLAYFRNRAPLDDSGMPKDRFSAEMPDATLATLKIQPSEPRDSAVYFCASGLNRAGNRHTQYFGPGTRLTVL.

This clonotype was counted a few times. The chain is built from TRBV12-3 or TRBV12-4 and TRBJ1-1, with a weak D call TRBD1 (6 bases). The length of the CDR3 is 15 residues. V dropped 7 bases and J dropped 6 bases, with 21 bases sitting between them. CDR3 loop: CASKHPRDIYAEAFF. CDR3 sequence (DNA): TGTGCCAGCAAACACCCCCGGGACATCTACGCTGAAGCTTTCTTT.

This clonotype showed up many times. The chain joins TRBV12-3 or TRBV12-4 to TRBJ2-1; no reliable D call. V lost 3 bases, J lost 8 bases, and 5 bases lay in between. This CDR3 region has 11 residues. Here the CDR3 DNA reads TGTGCCAGCAGTTTTTTCGATGAGCAGTTCTTC. This gives the protein CASSFFDEQFF.

The chain carries TRBV4-3 and TRBJ2-7; unclear D gene. This CDR3 comprises 14 residues. Germline V gene lookup returns CDR1 LGHNA and CDR2 YSLEER. The V and J ends lost 0 bases and 5 bases respectively, with 11 bases between them. The CDR3 coding sequence is TGCGCCAGCAGCCAAGATTTAAGGGCCAACGAGCAGTACTTC. This translates into CASSQDLRANEQYF.

The table lists this clonotype with a few counts. The rearrangement uses TRBV2 and TRBJ2-1; the match to TRBD1 covers 8 bases. Germline V CDR1 and CDR2: SNHLY, FYNNEI. Germline trimming cut 7 bases from V and 4 bases from J; bases unmatched to any gene: 6. The CDR3 is 14 amino acids. The CDR3 loop is CASNRDRLYNEQFF. CDR3 bases: TGTGCCAGCAACCGGGACAGGTTATACAATGAGCAGTTCTTC.

The chain couples TRBV27 to TRBJ1-6; D unclear. Trimming removed 2 bases from V and 6 bases from J, with 5 bases in between. The length of the CDR3 is 13 residues. Germline V gives CDR1 MNHEY, CDR2 SMNVEV (reference sequence). The CDR3 sequence is CASSLKLNSPLHF. CDR3 nucleotide sequence: TGTGCCAGCAGTTTAAAACTTAATTCACCCCTCCACTTT.

V and J are TRBV2 and TRBJ1-6, with D unclear. V lost 6 bases and J lost 6, with 9 bases in between. Germline-derived CDR1 and CDR2 are SNHLY and FYNNEI. The CDR3 is 13 amino acids. CDR3 nucleotide sequence: TGTGCCAGCAGGGCGTGGGGTAATTCACCCCTCCACTTT. It is translated as CASRAWGNSPLHF.

V gene TRBV11-1 combines with J gene TRBJ2-1; D is tentatively TRBD1 or TRBD2 (5 bases each). The CDR3 runs 15 residues. V lost 7 bases to trimming and J lost 5 bases, with 18 bases between them. From germline, CDR1 is SGHAT and CDR2 FQDESV (reference sequence). This CDR3 reads CASTLGASGDNEQFF. In DNA form, the CDR3 reads TGTGCCAGCACACTAGGGGCCTCAGGTGACAATGAGCAGTTCTTC.

The chain recombines TRBV18 with TRBJ2-3, with D unclear. V was pared by 1 base and J by 3 bases, with 14 bases between. Germline V gene data show CDR1 as KGHSH and CDR2 as LQKENI. The CDR3 is made up of 16 amino acids. The CDR3 DNA reads as TGTGCCAGCTCACCACAAGGACCTCTTGTAACAGATACGCAGTATTTT. The encoded protein is CASSPQGPLVTDTQYF.

This clonotype was counted a few times. The CDR3 DNA follows: TGCAGTGTGATGGGGGGCTCCAATCAGCCCCAGCATTTT. Translation gives CSVMGGSNQPQHF. The rearrangement links TRBV20-1 to TRBJ1-5, with a possible D match to TRBD1 (6 bases). Germline V gene sequence: CDR1 DFQATT, CDR2 SNEGSKA (reference sequence). This CDR3 spans 13 amino acids. Trimming took 7 bases from V and 3 from J, leaving 13 bases between them.

V is TRBV6-5 and J is TRBJ2-1, with D tentatively TRBD1 or TRBD2 (6 bases each). CDR3 length: 18 residues. V lost 4 bases and J lost 1, with 20 bases in between. Germline V gene lookup returns CDR1 MNHEY and CDR2 SVGAGI. For the CDR3, the DNA is TGTGCCAGCAGTTCCATAAAGGGGGGCGCCAGTTCCTACAATGAGCAGTTCTTC. Protein product: CASSSIKGGASSYNEQFF.

This clonotype was detected many times. The J gene is TRBJ1-1, the V gene TRBV12-3 or TRBV12-4; TRBD1 matches at 7 bases. The CDR3 covers 14 residues. Trimming took 6 bases from V and 2 from J; bases not matched to a gene: 6. The CDR3, as DNA: TGTGCCAGCAGCCTAGGACAGGAAAACACTGAAGCTTTCTTT. Protein sequence: CASSLGQENTEAFF.

This clonotype has only a few counts. The rearrangement uses TRBV4-2 and TRBJ2-1, with 9 bases identical to TRBD2. The CDR3 runs to 17 residues. The V gene end was trimmed by 1 base and the J gene end by 0 bases; junction bases not matched to a gene: 4. CDR1 LGHNA and CDR2 YNFKEQ come from the germline V gene. This CDR3 is CASSQVGSGSSYNEQFF. For the CDR3, the DNA is TGTGCCAGCAGCCAAGTAGGTAGCGGGAGCTCCTACAATGAGCAGTTCTTC.

The chain combines TRBV15 with TRBJ2-7, with D possibly matching TRBD2 (5 bases). Per the germline V gene, CDR1 is LNHNV and CDR2 is YYDKDF (reference sequence). V lost 2 bases and J lost 1, with 9 bases in between. The CDR3 covers 14 residues. CDR3 loop: CATSRLEDSYEQYF. The CDR3 DNA reads TGTGCCACCAGCAGACTGGAGGATTCCTACGAGCAGTACTTC.

CDR3 amino acids: CASSPDRGRVYEQYF. The CDR3 region has the DNA TGTGCCAGCAGCCCGGACAGGGGGCGCGTCTACGAGCAGTACTTC. V and J are TRBV4-2 and TRBJ2-7, with 11 bases aligning to TRBD1. From germline, CDR1 is LGHNA and CDR2 YNFKEQ. This CDR3 has 15 amino acids. The V and J ends lost 4 bases and 3 bases, in that order; junction bases with no gene match: 5.

This clonotype was counted a few times. The V and J genes are TRBV6-1 and TRBJ2-5; no clear D gene. Germline CDR1 and CDR2: MNHNS and SASEGT. The CDR3 is 14 amino acids. V dropped 6 bases and J dropped 8 bases, with 19 bases sitting between them. The CDR3 reads CASRPQSRSGTQYF. The CDR3 DNA reads TGTGCCAGCAGACCCCAATCACGGTCAGGAACCCAGTACTTC.

This clonotype showed up just a few times. V gene TRBV7-2 combines with J gene TRBJ2-3; TRBD1 matches at 7 bases. V shed 4 bases and J 1 base; nucleotides not matched to a gene: 5. The germline CDR1 and CDR2 sequences are SGHTA and FQGNSA. The CDR3 extends over 15 amino acids. CDR3 sequence (DNA): TGTGCCAGCAGCTCCGGACAGGCTCGCACAGATACGCAGTATTTT. Its translation: CASSSGQARTDTQYF.

At least ten counts were recorded for this clonotype. The genes are TRBV20-1 and TRBJ2-7; 11 bases are shared with TRBD1. This CDR3 is built from 14 residues. Trimming at V came to 6 bases and at J to 3 bases, leaving 7 bases not matched to a gene. From germline, CDR1 is DFQATT and CDR2 SNEGSKA (reference sequence). The CDR3 spells CSALTGTGGYEQYF. CDR3 in DNA: TGCAGTGCCCTTACCGGGACAGGGGGCTACGAGCAGTACTTC.

This clonotype was seen more than once but under ten times. V is TRBV4-2 and J is TRBJ2-7; D ambiguous. Trimming took 0 bases from V and 2 from J, leaving 5 bases between them. This CDR3 region has 13 residues. Germline lookup yields CDR1 LGHNA and CDR2 YNFKEQ. The CDR3 DNA sequence: TGTGCCAGCAGCCAAGATATCGCCTACGAGCAGTACTTC. Its translation is CASSQDIAYEQYF.

V usage is TRBV4-2 and J usage is TRBJ1-2, with D uncertain. CDR1 and CDR2 from the germline V gene are LGHNA and YNFKEQ. Trimming took off 4 bases at V and 8 bases at J, with 14 bases between the two ends. The CDR3 totals 13 residues. The CDR3 sequence is CASSPLAGNGYTF. The CDR3, as DNA: TGTGCCAGCAGCCCCCTTGCCGGGAACGGCTACACCTTC.

This clonotype was seen a few times. The chain uses TRBV4-2 and TRBJ2-7, with D possibly matching TRBD2 (5 bases). Germline values: CDR1 LGHNA, CDR2 YNFKEQ. V was trimmed by 4 bases and J by 2 bases, leaving 21 bases between them. The CDR3 sequence is 17 residues long. The CDR3 nucleotides are TGTGCCAGCAGCCCTTTTGGCCCCGGCCGGGATGCCTACGAGCAGTACTTC. Protein product: CASSPFGPGRDAYEQYF.